One sample yielded the 20 T cell receptor beta chains listed below, sequenced in a study of T-cell memory formation after mild COVID-19. TCRdb fed the 5' RACE reads into MiXCR, producing one record per CDR3 protein. The data contain some 310,000 distinct CDR3 sequences, 20% to 25% of them seen just once; the ten biggest clones take up roughly a fifth. Material for sequencing was PBMCs or a T cell subset sorted from them (not recorded which). All receptors derive from a man younger than 35 who had mild COVID-19 (a few samples of this study predate the infection). Cell type and time point are not known.

The chain joins TRBV27 to TRBJ1-3; D ambiguous. The CDR3 has 13 amino acids. Trimming pared 2 bases from V and 3 bases from J, leaving 5 bases between. Germline V CDR1 and CDR2: MNHEY, SMNVEV (reference sequence). The CDR3 protein is CASSLDLGNTIYF. The CDR3 region has the DNA TGTGCCAGCAGTTTAGACCTTGGAAACACCATATATTTT.

This clonotype has more than one count but fewer than ten. The gene calls are TRBV23-1 and TRBJ2-3; D is undetermined. TRBV23-1 is assigned to the ORF class and has an uncertain function. V was shortened by 0 bases and J by 0 bases, with 10 bases between the two germline ends. The length of the CDR3 is 16 residues. CDR3 bases: TGCGCCAGCAGTCAATCTTCCCTAACTAGCACAGATACGCAGTATTTT. Translating it yields CASSQSSLTSTDTQYF.

In this sample, this clonotype turned up a few times. The chain joins TRBV6-2 or TRBV6-3 to TRBJ2-7; 7 positions agree with TRBD1. V lost 2 bases and J lost 3; bases outside the gene matches: 10. This CDR3 has 16 residues. Germline values: CDR1 MNHEY, CDR2 SVGEGT. CDR3 loop: CASSYRGRGTDYEQYF. The CDR3 coding sequence is TGTGCCAGCAGTTACAGGGGGCGTGGGACAGACTACGAGCAGTACTTC.

This clonotype occurred a few times. This chain links TRBV6-5 with TRBJ1-4, with D possibly matching TRBD1 (6 bases). Trimming shortened V by 2 bases and J by 5 bases, and 6 bases separated the two germline ends. There are 13 residues in the CDR3. Looked up from germline, CDR1 is MNHEY and CDR2 is SVGAGI. Here the CDR3 DNA reads TGTGCCAGCAGTTACCAGGGGAATGAAAAACTGTTTTTT. It encodes CASSYQGNEKLFF.

This clonotype was counted ten times or more. The V gene is TRBV20-1, the J gene TRBJ2-3; a possible D gene is TRBD2 (5 bases). The CDR3 is 13 residues long. Germline values: CDR1 DFQATT, CDR2 SNEGSKA (reference sequence). The CDR3 protein is CRTAELFTDTQYF. The CDR3 region has the DNA TGCAGAACAGCGGAACTTTTCACAGATACGCAGTATTTT.

This rearrangement joins TRBV15 to TRBJ2-1; TRBD2 aligns across 9 bases. The germline V gene encodes CDR1 LNHNV and CDR2 YYDKDF (reference sequence). Trimming took 5 bases from V and 4 from J; bases not matched to a gene: 9. This CDR3 spans 16 amino acids. The CDR3 nucleotides read TGTGCCACCAGCCCCAGTAGGCGGGGGGGTTACAATGAGCAGTTCTTC. Its protein is CATSPSRRGGYNEQFF.

There are a few counts of this clonotype. In DNA, the CDR3 is TGTGCCAGCACTCGGCTGGGACAGGGCAATTCACCCCTCCACTTT. Protein: CASTRLGQGNSPLHF. The gene calls are TRBV6-2 or TRBV6-3 and TRBJ1-6; 9 nucleotides match TRBD1. V lost 7 bases to trimming and J lost 7 bases; unmatched junction nucleotides: 8. CDR3 length: 15 residues. Germline CDR1 MNHEY, CDR2 SVGEGT.

This chain uses TRBV7-2 with TRBJ2-6; possible D gene TRBD2, 6 bases. V lost 6 bases, J lost 1 base, and 10 bases lay in between. In germline, CDR1 is SGHTA, CDR2 FQGNSA. This CDR3 spans 15 amino acids. CDR3 bases: TGTGCCAGCAGGCCGGGACTTTCTGGGGCCAACGTCCTGACTTTC. Translation gives CASRPGLSGANVLTF.

In this sample, this clonotype turned up a few times. The chain couples TRBV7-8 to TRBJ1-5; no reliable D call. The CDR3 runs to 16 residues. Germline CDR1 is SGHVS and CDR2 is FQNEAQ. V dropped 5 bases and J dropped 0 bases, with 14 bases sitting between them. The CDR3 DNA sequence: TGTGCCAGCAGCCCACGGTTGAGGGATAGCAATCAGCCCCAGCATTTT. Protein: CASSPRLRDSNQPQHF.

The sample holds many counts of this clonotype. The chain uses TRBV7-9 and TRBJ1-1, with 8 bases that match TRBD1. This CDR3 is 14 amino acids long. CDR1 is SEHNR, CDR2 FQNEAQ, per germline (reference sequence). V trimming: 3 bases; J trimming: 3 bases; junction bases outside the gene matches: 3. CDR3 DNA sequence: TGTGCCAGCAGCTTTCAGGGGGCGGACACTGAAGCTTTCTTT. This encodes CASSFQGADTEAFF.

The chain is built from TRBV5-4 and TRBJ1-6, with D possibly matching TRBD1 (6 bases). V lost 1 base and J lost 5, with 10 bases in between. The CDR3 is 15 residues long. Germline lookup yields CDR1 SGHNT and CDR2 YYREEE (reference sequence). In DNA, the CDR3 is TGTGCCAGCAGCTTGCCAGGGGTCGATAATTCACCCCTCCACTTT. As protein: CASSLPGVDNSPLHF.

The chain uses TRBV5-1 and TRBJ1-4; D is ambiguous. Germline assignment: CDR1 SGHRS and CDR2 YFSETQ. The ends were cut back, 0 bases at V and 8 bases at J, with 20 bases in the middle. This CDR3 has 17 amino acids. CDR3 amino acids: CASSLAGHGGGREKLFF. CDR3 bases: TGCGCCAGCAGCTTGGCCGGGCACGGTGGCGGCCGGGAAAAACTGTTTTTT.

This chain links TRBV11-2 with TRBJ1-2; D ambiguous. The CDR3 extends over 13 amino acids. The V gene's germline CDR1 is SGHAT and CDR2 FQNNGV. The V end was cut by 6 bases, the J end by 3 bases, with 11 bases between. CDR3 DNA: TGTGCCAGCAGACTGAAAGGCGACTATGGCTACACCTTC. Amino acids: CASRLKGDYGYTF. Drawing the rest from reference TRBV11-2 and TRBJ1-2, the complete variable domain is EAGVAQSPRYKIIEKRQSVAFWCNPISGHATLYWYQQILGQGPKLLIQFQNNGVVDDSQLPKDRFSAERLKGVDSTLKIQPAKLEDSAVYLCASRLKGDYGYTFGSGTRLTVV.

The count of this clonotype is one. This rearrangement joins TRBV15 to TRBJ2-1; TRBD1 matches 8 bases. V gave up 4 bases and J gave up 8 bases; unmatched junction bases: 10. The CDR3 has 15 amino acids. CDR1 and CDR2 (germline): LNHNV, YYDKDF (reference sequence). CDR3 coding DNA: TGTGCCACCAGCATTTCAGGGGGCTGGAGCCATGAGCAGTTCTTC. Encoded protein: CATSISGGWSHEQFF.

The chain uses TRBV20-1 and TRBJ1-2; no clear D gene. This CDR3 is built from 15 residues. Germline V lookup: CDR1 DFQATT, CDR2 SNEGSKA (reference sequence). The ends were cut back, 5 bases at V and 5 bases at J, with 21 bases in the middle. The CDR3 region has the DNA TGCAGTGCTCGCCCCTCCAGTCGGGCTGAGTATGGCTACACCTTC. It specifies CSARPSSRAEYGYTF.

The chain recombines TRBV12-3 or TRBV12-4 with TRBJ1-1, with 8 bases identical to TRBD1. The CDR3 runs to 11 residues. V trimming: 5 bases; J trimming: 11 bases; junction bases outside the gene matches: 4. CDR3 amino acids: CASSQGAGAFF. The CDR3 DNA sequence: TGTGCCAGCAGTCAGGGGGCAGGGGCTTTCTTT.

This chain uses TRBV7-9 with TRBJ2-4; D tentatively reads TRBD1 or TRBD2 (7 bases each). This CDR3 contains 17 residues. V was pared by 5 bases and J by 2 bases, with 19 bases between. The germline V gene encodes CDR1 SEHNR and CDR2 FQNEAQ (reference sequence). DNA for the CDR3: TGTGCCAGCAGCGGGACTACACAGGGGAGGTCCAAAAACATTCAGTACTTC. It codes for CASSGTTQGRSKNIQYF.

The chain carries TRBV29-1 and TRBJ1-1; D ambiguous. The CDR3 runs to 12 residues. The V gene's germline CDR1 is SQVTM and CDR2 ANQGSEA. Trimming left V 7 bases short and J 0 bases short, with 9 bases between. CDR3 DNA: TGCAGCGGCAGGAGAGTGAACACTGAAGCTTTCTTT. Protein sequence: CSGRRVNTEAFF.

The chain carries TRBV7-9 and TRBJ2-3; D remains unclear. Germline V gene lookup returns CDR1 SEHNR and CDR2 FQNEAQ (reference sequence). CDR3 length: 14 residues. V lost 5 bases, J lost 3 bases, and 12 bases lay in between. The CDR3 sequence is CASSLHSETDTQYF. The CDR3 DNA is TGTGCCAGCAGCCTACATTCGGAGACAGATACGCAGTATTTT.

Only a few counts were recorded for this clonotype. The chain is built from TRBV24-1 and TRBJ1-2; D gene uncertain. The length of the CDR3 is 14 residues. The germline V gene has CDR1 KGHDR and CDR2 SFDVKD. The ends were cut back, 4 bases at V and 4 bases at J, with 12 bases in the middle. CDR3 sequence: CATSDRVDPYGYTF. For the CDR3, the DNA is TGTGCCACCAGTGACCGGGTGGACCCCTATGGCTACACCTTC.